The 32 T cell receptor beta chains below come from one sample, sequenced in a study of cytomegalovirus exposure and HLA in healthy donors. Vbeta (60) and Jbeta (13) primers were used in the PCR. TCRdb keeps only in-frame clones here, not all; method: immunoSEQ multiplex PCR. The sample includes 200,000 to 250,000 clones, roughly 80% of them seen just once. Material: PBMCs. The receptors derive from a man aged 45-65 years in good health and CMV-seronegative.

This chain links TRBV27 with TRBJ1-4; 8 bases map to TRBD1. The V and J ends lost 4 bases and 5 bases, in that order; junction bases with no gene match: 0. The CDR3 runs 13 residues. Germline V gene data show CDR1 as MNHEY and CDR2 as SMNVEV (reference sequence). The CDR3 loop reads CASSYRGNEKLFF. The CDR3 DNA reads TGTGCCAGCAGTTACAGGGGGAATGAAAAACTGTTTTTT.

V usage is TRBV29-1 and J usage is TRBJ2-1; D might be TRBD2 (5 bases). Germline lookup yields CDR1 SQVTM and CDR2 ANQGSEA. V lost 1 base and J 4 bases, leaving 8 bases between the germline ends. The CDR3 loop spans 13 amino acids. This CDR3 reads CSVEVGGYNEQFF. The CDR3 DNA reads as TGCAGCGTTGAAGTCGGAGGTTACAATGAGCAGTTCTTC.

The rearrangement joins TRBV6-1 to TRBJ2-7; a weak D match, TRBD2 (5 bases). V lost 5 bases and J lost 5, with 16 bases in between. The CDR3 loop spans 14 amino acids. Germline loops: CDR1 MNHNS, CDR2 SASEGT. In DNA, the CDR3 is TGTGCCAGCAGTCCCTTAGTCGGGAACCACGAGCAGTACTTC. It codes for CASSPLVGNHEQYF.

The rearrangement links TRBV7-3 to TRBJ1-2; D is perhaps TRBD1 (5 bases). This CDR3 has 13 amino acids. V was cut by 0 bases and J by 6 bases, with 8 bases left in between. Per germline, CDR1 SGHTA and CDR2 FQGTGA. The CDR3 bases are TGTGCCAGCAGCTTAACAGGGGTCGATGGCTACACCTTC. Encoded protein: CASSLTGVDGYTF.

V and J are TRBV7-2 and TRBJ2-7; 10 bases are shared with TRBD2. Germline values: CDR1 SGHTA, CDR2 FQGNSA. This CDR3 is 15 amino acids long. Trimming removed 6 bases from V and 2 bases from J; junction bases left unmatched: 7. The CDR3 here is CASRRLAGQTYEQYF. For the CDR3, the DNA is TGTGCCAGCAGGCGACTAGCGGGTCAAACCTACGAGCAGTACTTC.

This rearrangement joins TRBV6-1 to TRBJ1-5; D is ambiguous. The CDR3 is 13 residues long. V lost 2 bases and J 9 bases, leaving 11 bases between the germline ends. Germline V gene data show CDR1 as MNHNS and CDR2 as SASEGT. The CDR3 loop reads CASSEWERGPQHF. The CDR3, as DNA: TGTGCCAGCAGTGAATGGGAGAGAGGGCCCCAGCATTTT.

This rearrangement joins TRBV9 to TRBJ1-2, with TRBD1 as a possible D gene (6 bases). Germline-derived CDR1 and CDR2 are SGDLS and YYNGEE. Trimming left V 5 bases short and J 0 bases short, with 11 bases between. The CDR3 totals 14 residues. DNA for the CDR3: TGTGCCAGCAGGGACAGTTTCACTAACTATGGCTACACCTTC. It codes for CASRDSFTNYGYTF.

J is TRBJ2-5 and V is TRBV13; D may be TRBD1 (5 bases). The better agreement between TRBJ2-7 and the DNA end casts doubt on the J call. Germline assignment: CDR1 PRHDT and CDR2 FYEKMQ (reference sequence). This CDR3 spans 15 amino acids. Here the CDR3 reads CASSPSTENSYEQYF. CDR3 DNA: TGTGCCAGCAGCCCGTCGACAGAGAATTCCTACGAGCAGTACTTC.

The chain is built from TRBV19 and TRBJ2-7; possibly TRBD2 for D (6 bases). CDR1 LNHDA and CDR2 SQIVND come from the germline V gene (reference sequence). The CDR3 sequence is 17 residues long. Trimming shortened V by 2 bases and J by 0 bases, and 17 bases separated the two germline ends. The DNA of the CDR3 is TGTGCCAGTAGTATAACCCTCACGCTAGCGAGCTCCTACGAGCAGTACTTC. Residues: CASSITLTLASSYEQYF.

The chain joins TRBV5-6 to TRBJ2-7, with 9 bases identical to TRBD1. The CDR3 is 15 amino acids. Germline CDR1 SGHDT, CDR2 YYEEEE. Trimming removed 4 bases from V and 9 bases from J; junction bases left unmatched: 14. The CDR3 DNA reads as TGTGCCAGCAGCAGCCGGGACAGGGCCCGTTTCGGGCAGTACTTC. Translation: CASSSRDRARFGQYF.

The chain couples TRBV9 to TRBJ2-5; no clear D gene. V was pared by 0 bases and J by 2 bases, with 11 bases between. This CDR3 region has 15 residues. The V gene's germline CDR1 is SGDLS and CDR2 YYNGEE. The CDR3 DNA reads TGTGCCAGCAGCGTAGGTACCGCGTCGCAAGAGACCCAGTACTTC. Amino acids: CASSVGTASQETQYF.

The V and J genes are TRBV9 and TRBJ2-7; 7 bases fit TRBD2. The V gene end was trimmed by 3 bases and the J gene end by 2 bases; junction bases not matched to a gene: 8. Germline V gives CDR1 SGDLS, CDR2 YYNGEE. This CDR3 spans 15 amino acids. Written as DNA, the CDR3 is TGTGCCAGCAGCGAGAGCGCTAGCGGACCCTACGAGCAGTACTTC. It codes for CASSESASGPYEQYF.

CDR3 DNA: TGCAGCGTAGAACTAGCGGAAGAGACCCAGTACTTC. Its protein product is CSVELAEETQYF. The rearrangement links TRBV29-1 to TRBJ2-5; 8 nucleotides agree with TRBD2. From germline, CDR1 is SQVTM and CDR2 ANQGSEA. The junction had 3 bases not matched to a gene; V was cut back by 6 bases and J by 3 bases. The CDR3 loop spans 12 amino acids. Full variable domain (remainder filled in from reference TRBV29-1 and TRBJ2-5): SAVISQKPSRDICQRGTSLTIQCQVDSQVTMMFWYRQQPGQSLTLIATANQGSEATYESGFVIDKFPISRPNLTFSTLTVSNMSPEDSSIYLCSVELAEETQYFGPGTRLLVL.

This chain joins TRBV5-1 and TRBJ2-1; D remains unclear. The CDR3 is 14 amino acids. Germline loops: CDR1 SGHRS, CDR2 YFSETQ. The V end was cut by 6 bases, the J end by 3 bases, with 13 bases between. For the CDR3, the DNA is TGCGCCAGCAATCCTGTAACGGGCTACAATGAGCAGTTCTTC. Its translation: CASNPVTGYNEQFF.

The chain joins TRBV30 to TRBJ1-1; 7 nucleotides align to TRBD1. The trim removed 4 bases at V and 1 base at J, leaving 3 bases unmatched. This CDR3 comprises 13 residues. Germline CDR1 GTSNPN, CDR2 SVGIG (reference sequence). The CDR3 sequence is CAWIRDRNTEAFF. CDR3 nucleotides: TGTGCCTGGATACGGGACAGGAACACTGAAGCTTTCTTT. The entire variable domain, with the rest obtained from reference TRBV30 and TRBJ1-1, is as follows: SQTIHQWPATLVQPVGSPLSLECTVEGTSNPNLYWYRQAAGRGLQLLFYSVGIGQISSEVPQNLSASRPQDRQFILSSKKLLLSDSGFYLCAWIRDRNTEAFFGQGTRLTVV.

The DNA for the CDR3 is TGCACCAGCAGCCAAGATGATGCCGGCTCTGGGGCCAACGTCCTGACTTTC. This translates into CTSSQDDAGSGANVLTF. This chain connects TRBV1 to TRBJ2-6; the D call of TRBD2 is as the table states it, not checked on the DNA. TRBV1 represents a pseudogene. This CDR3 region has 17 residues.

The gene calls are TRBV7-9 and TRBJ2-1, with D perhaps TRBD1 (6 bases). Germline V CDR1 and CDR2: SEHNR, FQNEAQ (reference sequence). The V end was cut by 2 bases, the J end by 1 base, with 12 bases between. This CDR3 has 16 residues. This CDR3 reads CASSLLLGGSYNEQFF. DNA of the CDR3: TGTGCCAGCAGCTTACTTTTAGGGGGATCCTACAATGAGCAGTTCTTC.

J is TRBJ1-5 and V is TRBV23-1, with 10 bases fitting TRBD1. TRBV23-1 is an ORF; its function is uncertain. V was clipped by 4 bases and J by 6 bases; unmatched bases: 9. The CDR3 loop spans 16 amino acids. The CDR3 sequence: CASSLHFRDRGQPQHF. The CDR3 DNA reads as TGCGCCAGCAGTCTCCATTTCCGGGACAGGGGTCAGCCCCAGCATTTT.

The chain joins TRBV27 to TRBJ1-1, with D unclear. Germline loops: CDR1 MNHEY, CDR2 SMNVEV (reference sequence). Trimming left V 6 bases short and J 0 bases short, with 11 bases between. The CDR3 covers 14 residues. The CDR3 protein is CASSRGRMNTEAFF. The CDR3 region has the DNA TGTGCCAGCAGCCGTGGCAGAATGAACACTGAAGCTTTCTTT.

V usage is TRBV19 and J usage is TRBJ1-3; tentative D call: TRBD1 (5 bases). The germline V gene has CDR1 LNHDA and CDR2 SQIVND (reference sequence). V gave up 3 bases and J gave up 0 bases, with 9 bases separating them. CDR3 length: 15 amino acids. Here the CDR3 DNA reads TGTGCCAGTAGTATGGGACTGAGCTCTGGAAACACCATATATTTT. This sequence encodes CASSMGLSSGNTIYF. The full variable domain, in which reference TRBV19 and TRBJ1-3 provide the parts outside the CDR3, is DGGITQSPKYLFRKEGQNVTLSCEQNLNHDAMYWYRQDPGQGLRLIYYSQIVNDFQKGDIAEGYSVSREKKESFPLTVTSAQKNPTAFYLCASSMGLSSGNTIYFGEGSWLTVV.

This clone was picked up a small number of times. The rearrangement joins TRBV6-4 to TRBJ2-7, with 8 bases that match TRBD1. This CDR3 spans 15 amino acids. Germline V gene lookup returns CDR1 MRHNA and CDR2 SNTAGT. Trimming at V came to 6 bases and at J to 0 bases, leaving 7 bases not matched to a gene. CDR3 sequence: CASSQGTGSSYEQYF. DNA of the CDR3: TGTGCCAGCAGCCAGGGGACAGGCAGCTCCTACGAGCAGTACTTC.

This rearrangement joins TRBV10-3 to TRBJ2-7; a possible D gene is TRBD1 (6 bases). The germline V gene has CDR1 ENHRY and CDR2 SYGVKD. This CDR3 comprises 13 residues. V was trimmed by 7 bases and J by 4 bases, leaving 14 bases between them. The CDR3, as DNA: TGTGCCATCAACCCGGGACACTTATACGAGCAGTACTTC. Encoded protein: CAINPGHLYEQYF.

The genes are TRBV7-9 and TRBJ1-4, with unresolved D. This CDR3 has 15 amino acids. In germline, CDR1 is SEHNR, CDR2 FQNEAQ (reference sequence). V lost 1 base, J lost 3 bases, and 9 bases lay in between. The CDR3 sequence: CASSLGRTPNEKLFF. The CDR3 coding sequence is TGTGCCAGCAGCTTAGGTCGGACTCCTAATGAAAAACTGTTTTTT.

CDR3 amino acids: CASTRIYNEQFF. CDR3 bases: TGTGCCAGCACCCGTATTTACAATGAGCAGTTCTTC. The J gene is TRBJ2-1, the V gene TRBV28; D is undetermined. V lost 7 bases and J lost 4, with 8 bases in between. The CDR3 covers 12 residues. CDR1 and CDR2 (germline): MDHEN, SYDVKM.

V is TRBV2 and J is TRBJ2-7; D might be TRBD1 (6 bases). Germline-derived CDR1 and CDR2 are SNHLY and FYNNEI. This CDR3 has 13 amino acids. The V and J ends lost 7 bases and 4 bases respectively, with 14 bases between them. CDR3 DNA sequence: TGTGCCAGCATGGGGGCTGGCCGGTACGAGCAGTACTTC. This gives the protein CASMGAGRYEQYF.

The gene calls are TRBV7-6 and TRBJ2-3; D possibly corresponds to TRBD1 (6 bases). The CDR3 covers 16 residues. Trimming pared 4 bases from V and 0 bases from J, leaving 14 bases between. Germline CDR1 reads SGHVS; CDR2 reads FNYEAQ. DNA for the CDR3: TGTGCCAGCAGCTCTTCAGGGGCTCGTAGCACAGATACGCAGTATTTT. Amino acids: CASSSSGARSTDTQYF. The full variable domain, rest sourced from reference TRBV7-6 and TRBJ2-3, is GAGVSQSPRYKVTKRGQDVALRCDPISGHVSLYWYRQALGQGPEFLTYFNYEAQQDKSGLPNDRFSAERPEGSISTLTIQRTEQRDSAMYRCASSSSGARSTDTQYFGPGTRLTVL.

The CDR3 region is CASSDKQGKVAGELFF. CDR3 nucleotides: TGCGCCAGCAGTGATAAACAGGGGAAGGTGGCCGGGGAGCTGTTTTTT. V usage is TRBV10-2 and J usage is TRBJ2-2; TRBD1 matches at 7 bases. V was clipped by 3 bases and J by 6 bases; unmatched bases: 10. The V gene's germline CDR1 is WSHSY and CDR2 SAAADI. The CDR3 length is 16 residues.

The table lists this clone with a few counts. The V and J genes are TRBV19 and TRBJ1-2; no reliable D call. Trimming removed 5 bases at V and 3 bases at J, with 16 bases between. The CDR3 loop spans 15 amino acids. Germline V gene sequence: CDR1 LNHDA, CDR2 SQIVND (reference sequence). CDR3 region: CASSAKNVQHYGYTF. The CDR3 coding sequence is TGTGCCAGTAGTGCCAAGAATGTACAGCACTATGGCTACACCTTC.

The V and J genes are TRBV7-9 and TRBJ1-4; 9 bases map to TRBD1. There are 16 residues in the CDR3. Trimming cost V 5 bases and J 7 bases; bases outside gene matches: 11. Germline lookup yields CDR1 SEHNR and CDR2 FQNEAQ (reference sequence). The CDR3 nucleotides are TGTGCCAGCAGCACCACTCTACAGGGGGCGAGTGAAAAACTGTTTTTT. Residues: CASSTTLQGASEKLFF.

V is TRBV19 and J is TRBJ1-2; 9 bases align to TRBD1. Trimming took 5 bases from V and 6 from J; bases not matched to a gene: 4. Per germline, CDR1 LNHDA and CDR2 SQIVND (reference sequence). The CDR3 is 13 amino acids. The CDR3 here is CASSLRQGDGYTF. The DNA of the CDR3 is TGTGCCAGTAGTCTCCGACAGGGGGATGGCTACACCTTC.

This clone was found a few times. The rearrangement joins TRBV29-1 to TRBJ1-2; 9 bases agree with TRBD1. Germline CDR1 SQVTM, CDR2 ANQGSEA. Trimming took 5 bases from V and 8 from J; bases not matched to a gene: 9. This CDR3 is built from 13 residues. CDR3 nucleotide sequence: TGCAGCGTTTGGGACAGGGAAGTTCGCGGCTACACCTTC. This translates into CSVWDREVRGYTF.

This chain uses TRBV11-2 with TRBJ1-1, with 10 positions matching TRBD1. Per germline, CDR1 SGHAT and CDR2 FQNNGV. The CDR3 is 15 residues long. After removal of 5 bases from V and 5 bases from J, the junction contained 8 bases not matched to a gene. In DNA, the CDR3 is TGTGCCAGCAGCCCCCGACAGGGGGCTTGGACTGAAGCTTTCTTT. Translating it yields CASSPRQGAWTEAFF.